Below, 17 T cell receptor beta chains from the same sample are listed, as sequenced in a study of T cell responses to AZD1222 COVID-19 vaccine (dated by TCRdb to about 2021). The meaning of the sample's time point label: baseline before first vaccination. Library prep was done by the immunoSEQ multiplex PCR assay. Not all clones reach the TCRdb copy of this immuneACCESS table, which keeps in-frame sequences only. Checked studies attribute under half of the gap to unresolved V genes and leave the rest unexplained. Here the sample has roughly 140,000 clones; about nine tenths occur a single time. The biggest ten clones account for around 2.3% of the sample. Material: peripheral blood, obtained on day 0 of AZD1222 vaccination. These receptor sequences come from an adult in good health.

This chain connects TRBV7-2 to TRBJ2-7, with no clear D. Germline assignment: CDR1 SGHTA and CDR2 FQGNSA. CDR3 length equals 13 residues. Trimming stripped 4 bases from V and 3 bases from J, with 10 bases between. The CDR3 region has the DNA TGTGCCAGCAGCTCAGTAACCGGCTACGAGCAGTACTTC. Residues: CASSSVTGYEQYF.

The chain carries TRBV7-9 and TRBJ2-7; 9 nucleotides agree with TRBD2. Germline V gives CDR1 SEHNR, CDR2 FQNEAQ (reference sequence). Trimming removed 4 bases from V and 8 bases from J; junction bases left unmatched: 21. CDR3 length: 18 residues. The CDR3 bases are TGTGCCAGCAGCTCGACGGGGGCTAGCGGGGCACCCCGGGTTCAGCAGTACTTC. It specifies CASSSTGASGAPRVQQYF.

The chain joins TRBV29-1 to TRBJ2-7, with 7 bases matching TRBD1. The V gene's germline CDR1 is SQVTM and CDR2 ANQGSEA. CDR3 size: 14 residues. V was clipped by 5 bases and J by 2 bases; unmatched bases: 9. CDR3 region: CSVSAGTATYEQYF. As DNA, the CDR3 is TGCAGCGTTTCAGCCGGGACAGCCACCTACGAGCAGTACTTC.

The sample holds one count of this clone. The CDR3, as DNA: TGTGCCAGCAGCCCCGGGACTTCTGCGGGGGAAAAACTGTTTTTT. Translated, it gives CASSPGTSAGEKLFF. The chain is built from TRBV28 and TRBJ1-4; tentatively, D is TRBD1 (5 bases). V was trimmed by 6 bases and J by 8 bases, leaving 19 bases between them. Germline CDR1 is MDHEN and CDR2 is SYDVKM. There are 15 residues in the CDR3.

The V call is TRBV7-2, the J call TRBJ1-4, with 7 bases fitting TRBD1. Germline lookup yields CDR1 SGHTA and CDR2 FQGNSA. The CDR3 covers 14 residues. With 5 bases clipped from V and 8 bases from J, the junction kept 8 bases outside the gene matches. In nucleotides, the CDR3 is TGTGCCAGCAGCATGACAGGGAGGAAGGAAAAACTGTTTTTT. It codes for CASSMTGRKEKLFF.

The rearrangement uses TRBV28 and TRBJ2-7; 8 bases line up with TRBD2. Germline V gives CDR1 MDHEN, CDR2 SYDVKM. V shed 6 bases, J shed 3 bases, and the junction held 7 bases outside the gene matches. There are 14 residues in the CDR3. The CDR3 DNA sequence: TGTGCCAGCAGCGTACTAGCGGTCCGCTACGAGCAGTACTTC. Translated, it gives CASSVLAVRYEQYF.

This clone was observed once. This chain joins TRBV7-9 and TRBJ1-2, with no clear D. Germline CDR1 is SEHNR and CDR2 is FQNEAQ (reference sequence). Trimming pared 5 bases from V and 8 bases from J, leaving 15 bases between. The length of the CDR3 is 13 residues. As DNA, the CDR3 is TGTGCCAGCAGCCTGGGGTCCGGACGGGGCTACACCTTC. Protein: CASSLGSGRGYTF.

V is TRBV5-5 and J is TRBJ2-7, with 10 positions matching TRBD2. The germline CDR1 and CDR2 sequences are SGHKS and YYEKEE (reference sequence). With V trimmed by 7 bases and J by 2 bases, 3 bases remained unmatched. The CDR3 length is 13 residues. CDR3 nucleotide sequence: TGTGCCAGCCAAAGCGGGGGGGCCTACGAGCAGTACTTC. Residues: CASQSGGAYEQYF.

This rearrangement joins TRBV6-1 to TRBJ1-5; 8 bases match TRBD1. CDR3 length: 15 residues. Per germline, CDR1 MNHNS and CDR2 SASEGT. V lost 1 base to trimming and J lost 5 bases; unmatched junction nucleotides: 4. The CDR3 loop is CASSEGGTGDQPQHF. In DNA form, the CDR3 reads TGTGCCAGCAGTGAAGGGGGGACAGGCGATCAGCCCCAGCATTTT.

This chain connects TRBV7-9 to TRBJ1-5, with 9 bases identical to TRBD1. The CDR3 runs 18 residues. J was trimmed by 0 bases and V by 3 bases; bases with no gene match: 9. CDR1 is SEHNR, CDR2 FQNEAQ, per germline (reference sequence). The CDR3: CASSFGQGTSYSNQPQHF. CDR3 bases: TGTGCCAGCAGCTTCGGACAGGGGACTTCTTATAGCAATCAGCCCCAGCATTTT.

The CDR3 nucleotides are TGTGCCAGCAGCCCCCGTTGGATGCGGGGAAACATTCAGTACTTC. This encodes CASSPRWMRGNIQYF. V and J are TRBV7-8 and TRBJ2-4, with D perhaps TRBD2 (6 bases). Trimming took off 5 bases at V and 6 bases at J, with 17 bases between the two ends. CDR3 length equals 15 residues. Germline CDR1 is SGHVS and CDR2 is FQNEAQ.

CDR3 region: CAVDRDNSYEQYF. The CDR3, as DNA: TGTGCCGTCGACCGGGACAACTCCTACGAGCAGTACTTC. V gene TRBV10-3 combines with J gene TRBJ2-7; the D gene is possibly TRBD1 (6 bases). Germline V gene data show CDR1 as ENHRY and CDR2 as SYGVKD. The CDR3 sequence is 13 residues long. The V end lost 11 bases, the J end lost 0 bases, and 14 bases lay between the germline ends.

CDR3 bases: TGTGCCAGCAGTTTATACAGGGGGGGTGGCTACACCTTC. Its translation: CASSLYRGGGYTF. The chain has TRBV27 and TRBJ1-2, with 8 bases identical to TRBD1. The CDR3 is 13 amino acids. V was pared by 1 base and J by 7 bases, with 2 bases of the junction left unmatched. Germline CDR1 and CDR2: MNHEY and SMNVEV (reference sequence).

CDR3 in DNA: TGTGCCAGCAGTTACTCAATAGACTACAGGGGCGGAGACACTGAAGCTTTCTTT. Its translation: CASSYSIDYRGGDTEAFF. V gene TRBV6-2 or TRBV6-3 combines with J gene TRBJ1-1; TRBD1 aligns across 7 bases. From germline, CDR1 is MNHEY and CDR2 SVGEGT. The V segment lost 0 bases and the J segment 3 bases; nucleotides outside the gene matches: 13. This CDR3 is built from 18 residues.

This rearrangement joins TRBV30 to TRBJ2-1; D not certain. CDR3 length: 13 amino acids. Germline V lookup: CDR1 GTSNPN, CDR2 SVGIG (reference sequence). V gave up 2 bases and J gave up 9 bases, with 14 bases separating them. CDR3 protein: CAWSWFRASEQFF. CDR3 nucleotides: TGTGCCTGGAGTTGGTTTAGGGCGAGTGAGCAGTTCTTC.

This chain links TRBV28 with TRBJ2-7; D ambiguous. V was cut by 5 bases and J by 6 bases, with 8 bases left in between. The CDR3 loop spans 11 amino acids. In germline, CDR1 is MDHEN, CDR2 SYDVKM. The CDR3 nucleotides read TGTGCCAGCAGTCTCGGGCGCGAGCAGTACTTC. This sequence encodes CASSLGREQYF.

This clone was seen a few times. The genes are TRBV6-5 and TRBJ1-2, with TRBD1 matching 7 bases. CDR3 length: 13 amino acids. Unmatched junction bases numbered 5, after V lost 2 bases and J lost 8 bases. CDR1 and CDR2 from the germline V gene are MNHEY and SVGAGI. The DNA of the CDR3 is TGTGCCAGCAGTTACGGGACAGCCCGCGGCTACACCTTC. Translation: CASSYGTARGYTF.